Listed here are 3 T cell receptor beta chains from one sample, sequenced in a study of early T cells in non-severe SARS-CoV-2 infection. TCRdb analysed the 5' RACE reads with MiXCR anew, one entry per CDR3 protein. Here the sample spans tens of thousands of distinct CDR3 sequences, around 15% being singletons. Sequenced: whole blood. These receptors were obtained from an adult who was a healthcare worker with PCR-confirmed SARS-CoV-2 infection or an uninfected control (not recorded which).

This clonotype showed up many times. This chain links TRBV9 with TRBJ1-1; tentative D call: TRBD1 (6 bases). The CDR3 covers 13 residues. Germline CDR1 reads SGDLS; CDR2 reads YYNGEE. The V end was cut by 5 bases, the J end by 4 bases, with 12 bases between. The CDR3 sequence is CASSKGGGTEAFF. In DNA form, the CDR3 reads TGTGCCAGCAGTAAAGGAGGGGGCACTGAAGCTTTCTTT.

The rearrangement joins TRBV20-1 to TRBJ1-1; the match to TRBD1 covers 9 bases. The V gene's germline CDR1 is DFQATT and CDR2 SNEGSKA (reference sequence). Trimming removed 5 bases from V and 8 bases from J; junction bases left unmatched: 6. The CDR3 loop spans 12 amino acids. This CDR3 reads CSAQQGAREAFF. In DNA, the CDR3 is TGCAGTGCTCAACAGGGGGCCCGGGAAGCTTTCTTT.

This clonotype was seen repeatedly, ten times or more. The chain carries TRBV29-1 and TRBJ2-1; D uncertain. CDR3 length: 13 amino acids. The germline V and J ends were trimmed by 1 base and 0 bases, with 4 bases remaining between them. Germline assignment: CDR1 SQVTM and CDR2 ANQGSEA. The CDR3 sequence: CSVEGGSYNEQFF. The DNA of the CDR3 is TGCAGCGTTGAAGGGGGCTCCTACAATGAGCAGTTCTTC.